What follows is one T cell receptor beta chain and its context. No antigen is known for it. This sample was taken from a study of blood T cells in healthy people across ages. Study-level findings and limits: Not knowing donor CMV status may have confounded expanded clonotype changes.

Samples had at least 7 million PBMCs isolated from them. Germline-derived CDR1 and CDR2 are MRHNA and SNTAGT. The CDR3 sequence is 14 residues long. The V end was cut by 4 bases, the J end by 2 bases, with 11 bases between. Then a second PCR, running about 6 to 11 cycles, was carried out with a sample-barcoded 5' primer and a J-beta primer mix. Unique molecular identifiers of 12 random nucleotides labeled each cDNA. MiXCR was run by TCRdb on the 5' RACE reads, yielding one entry per CDR3 protein. The table includes about 830,000 distinct CDR3 sequences, more than 45% detected once. This sequence originates from a man between 25 and 39 years old in good health. Sample: blood. The chain links TRBV6-4 to TRBJ2-5, with D uncertain. The CDR3 loop reads CASSVHSAQETQYF. CDR3 sequence (DNA): TGTGCCAGCAGTGTTCACAGCGCGCAAGAGACCCAGTACTTC.